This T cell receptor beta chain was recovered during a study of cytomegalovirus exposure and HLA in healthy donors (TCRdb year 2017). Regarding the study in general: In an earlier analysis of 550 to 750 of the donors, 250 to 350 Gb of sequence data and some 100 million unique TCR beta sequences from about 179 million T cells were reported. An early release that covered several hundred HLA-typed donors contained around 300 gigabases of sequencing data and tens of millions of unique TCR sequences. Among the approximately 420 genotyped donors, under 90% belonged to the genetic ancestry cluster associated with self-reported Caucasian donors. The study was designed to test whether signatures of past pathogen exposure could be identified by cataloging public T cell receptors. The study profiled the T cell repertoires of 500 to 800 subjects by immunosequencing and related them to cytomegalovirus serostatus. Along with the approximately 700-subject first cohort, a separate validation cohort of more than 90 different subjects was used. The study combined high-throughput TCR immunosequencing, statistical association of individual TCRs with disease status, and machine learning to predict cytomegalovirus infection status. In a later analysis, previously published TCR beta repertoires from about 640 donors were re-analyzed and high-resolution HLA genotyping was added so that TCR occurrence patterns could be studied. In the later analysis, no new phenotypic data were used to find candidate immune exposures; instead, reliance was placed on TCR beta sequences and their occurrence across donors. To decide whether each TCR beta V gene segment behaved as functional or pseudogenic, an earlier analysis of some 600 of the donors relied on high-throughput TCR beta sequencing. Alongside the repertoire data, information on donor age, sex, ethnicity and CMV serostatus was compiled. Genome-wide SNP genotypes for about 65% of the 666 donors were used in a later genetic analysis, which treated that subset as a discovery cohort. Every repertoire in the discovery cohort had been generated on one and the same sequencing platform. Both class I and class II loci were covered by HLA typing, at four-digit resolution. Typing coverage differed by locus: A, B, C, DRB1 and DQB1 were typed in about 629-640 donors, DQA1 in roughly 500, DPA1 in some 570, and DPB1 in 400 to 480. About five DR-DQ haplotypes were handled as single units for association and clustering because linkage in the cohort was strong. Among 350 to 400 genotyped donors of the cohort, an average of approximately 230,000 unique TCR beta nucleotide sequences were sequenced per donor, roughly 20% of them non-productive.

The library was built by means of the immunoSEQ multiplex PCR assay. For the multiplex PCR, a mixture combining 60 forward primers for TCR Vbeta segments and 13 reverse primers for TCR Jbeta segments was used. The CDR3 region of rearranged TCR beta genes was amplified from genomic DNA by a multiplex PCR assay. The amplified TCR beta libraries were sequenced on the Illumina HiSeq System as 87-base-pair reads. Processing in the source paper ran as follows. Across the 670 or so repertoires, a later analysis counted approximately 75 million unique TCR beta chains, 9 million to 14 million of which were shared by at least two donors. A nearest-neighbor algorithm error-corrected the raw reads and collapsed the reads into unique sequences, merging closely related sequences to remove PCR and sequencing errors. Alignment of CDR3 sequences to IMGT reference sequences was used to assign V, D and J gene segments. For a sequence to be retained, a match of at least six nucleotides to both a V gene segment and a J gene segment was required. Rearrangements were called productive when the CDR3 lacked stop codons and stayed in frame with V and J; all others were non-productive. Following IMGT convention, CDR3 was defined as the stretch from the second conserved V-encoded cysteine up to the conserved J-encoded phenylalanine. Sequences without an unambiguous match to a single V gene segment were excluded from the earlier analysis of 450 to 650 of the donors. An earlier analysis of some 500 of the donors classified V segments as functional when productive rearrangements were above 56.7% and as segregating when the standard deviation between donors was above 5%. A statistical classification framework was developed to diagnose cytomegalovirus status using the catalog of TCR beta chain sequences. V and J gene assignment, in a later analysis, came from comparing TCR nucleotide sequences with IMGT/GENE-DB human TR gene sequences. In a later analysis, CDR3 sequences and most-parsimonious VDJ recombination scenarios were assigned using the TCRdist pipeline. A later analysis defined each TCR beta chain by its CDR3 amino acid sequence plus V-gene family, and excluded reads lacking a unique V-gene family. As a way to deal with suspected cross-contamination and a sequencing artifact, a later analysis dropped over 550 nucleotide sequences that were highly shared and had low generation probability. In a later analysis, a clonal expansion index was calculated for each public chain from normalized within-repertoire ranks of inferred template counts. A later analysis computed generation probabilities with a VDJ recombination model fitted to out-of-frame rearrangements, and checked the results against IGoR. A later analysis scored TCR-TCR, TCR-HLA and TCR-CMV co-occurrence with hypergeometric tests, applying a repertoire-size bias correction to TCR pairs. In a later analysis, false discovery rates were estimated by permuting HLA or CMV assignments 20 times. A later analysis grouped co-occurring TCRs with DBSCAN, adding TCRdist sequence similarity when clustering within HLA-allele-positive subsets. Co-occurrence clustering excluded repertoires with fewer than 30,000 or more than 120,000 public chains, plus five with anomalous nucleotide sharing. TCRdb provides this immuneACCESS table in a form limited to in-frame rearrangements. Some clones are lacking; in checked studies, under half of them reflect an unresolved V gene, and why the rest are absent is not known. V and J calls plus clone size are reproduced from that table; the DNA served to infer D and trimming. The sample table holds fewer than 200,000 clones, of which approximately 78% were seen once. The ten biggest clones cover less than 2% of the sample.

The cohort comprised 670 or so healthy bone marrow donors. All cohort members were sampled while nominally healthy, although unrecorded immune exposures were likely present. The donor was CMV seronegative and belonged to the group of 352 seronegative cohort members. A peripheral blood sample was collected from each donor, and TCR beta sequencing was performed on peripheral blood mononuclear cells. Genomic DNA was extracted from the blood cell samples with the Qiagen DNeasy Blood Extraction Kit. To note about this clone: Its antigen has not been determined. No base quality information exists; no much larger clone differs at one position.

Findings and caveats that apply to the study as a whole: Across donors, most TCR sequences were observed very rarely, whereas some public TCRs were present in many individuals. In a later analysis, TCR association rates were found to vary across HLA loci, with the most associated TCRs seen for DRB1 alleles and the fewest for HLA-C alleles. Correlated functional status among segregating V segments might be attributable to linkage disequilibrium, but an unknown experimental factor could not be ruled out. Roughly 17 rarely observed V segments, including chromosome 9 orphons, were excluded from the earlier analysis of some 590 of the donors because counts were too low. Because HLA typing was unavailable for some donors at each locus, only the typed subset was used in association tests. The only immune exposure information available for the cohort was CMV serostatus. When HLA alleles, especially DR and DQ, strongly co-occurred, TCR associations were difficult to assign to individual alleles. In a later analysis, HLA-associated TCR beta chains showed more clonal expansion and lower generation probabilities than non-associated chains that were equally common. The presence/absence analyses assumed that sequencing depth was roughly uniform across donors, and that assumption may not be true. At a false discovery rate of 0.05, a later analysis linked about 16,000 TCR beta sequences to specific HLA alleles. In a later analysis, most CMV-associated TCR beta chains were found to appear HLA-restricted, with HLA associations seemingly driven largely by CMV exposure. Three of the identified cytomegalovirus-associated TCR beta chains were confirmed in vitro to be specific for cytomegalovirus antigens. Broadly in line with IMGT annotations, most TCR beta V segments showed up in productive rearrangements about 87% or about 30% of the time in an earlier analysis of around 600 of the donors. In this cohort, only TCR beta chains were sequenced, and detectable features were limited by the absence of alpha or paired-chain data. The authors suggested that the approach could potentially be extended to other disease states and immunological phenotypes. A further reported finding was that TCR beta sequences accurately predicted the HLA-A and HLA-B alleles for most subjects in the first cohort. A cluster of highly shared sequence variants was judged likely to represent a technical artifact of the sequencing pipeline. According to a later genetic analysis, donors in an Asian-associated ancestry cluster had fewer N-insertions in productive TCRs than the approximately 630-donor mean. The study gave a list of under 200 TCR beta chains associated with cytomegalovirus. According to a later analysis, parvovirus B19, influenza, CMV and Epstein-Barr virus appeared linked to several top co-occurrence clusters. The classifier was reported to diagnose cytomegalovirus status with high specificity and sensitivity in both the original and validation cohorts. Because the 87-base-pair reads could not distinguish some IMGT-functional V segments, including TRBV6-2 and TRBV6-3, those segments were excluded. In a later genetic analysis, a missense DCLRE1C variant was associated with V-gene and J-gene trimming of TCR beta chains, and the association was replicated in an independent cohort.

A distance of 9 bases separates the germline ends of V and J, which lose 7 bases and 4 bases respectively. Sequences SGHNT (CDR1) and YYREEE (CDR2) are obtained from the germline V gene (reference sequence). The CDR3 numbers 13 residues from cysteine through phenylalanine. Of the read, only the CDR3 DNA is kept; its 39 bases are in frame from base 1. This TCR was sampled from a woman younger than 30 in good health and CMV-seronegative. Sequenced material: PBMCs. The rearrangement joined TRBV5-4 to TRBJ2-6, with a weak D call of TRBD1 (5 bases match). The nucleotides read TGTGCCAGCGGCAGGGTCGGGGCCAACGTCCTGACTTTC. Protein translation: CASGRVGANVLTF.